The T cell receptor beta chain described here comes from a study of cytomegalovirus exposure and HLA in healthy donors (dated by TCRdb to 2017 to 2019). A note on the overall study: An earlier analysis of fewer than 750 of the donors reported approximately 300 Gb of sequence data and 95 million to 140 million unique TCR beta sequences obtained from around 180 million T cells. An early release that covered about 600 HLA-typed donors contained about 290 gigabases of sequencing data and 70 million to 100 million unique TCR sequences. Of the 350 to 400 genotyped donors, around 81% fell in the genetic ancestry cluster associated with self-reported Caucasian donors. The study aimed to test whether signatures of past pathogen exposure could be identified by cataloging public T cell receptors. The study used immunosequencing to profile the T cell repertoires of 600 to 850 subjects and linked those repertoires to cytomegalovirus serostatus. Along with the approximately 600-subject first cohort, a separate validation cohort of over a hundred different subjects was used. High-throughput TCR immunosequencing, statistical association of individual TCRs with disease status, and machine learning were combined to predict cytomegalovirus infection status. A later analysis re-analyzed previously published TCR beta repertoires from approximately 670 donors and added high-resolution HLA genotyping to study TCR occurrence patterns. Rather than drawing on any new phenotypic data, the later analysis identified candidate immune exposures from TCR beta sequences and the way those sequences occurred across donors. An earlier analysis of nearly 600 of the donors applied high-throughput TCR beta sequencing to assess whether each TCR beta V gene segment acted as functional or pseudogenic. Donor age, sex, ethnicity and CMV serostatus were compiled together with the repertoire data. A later genetic analysis used genome-wide SNP genotypes for 398 of the 666 donors, treating that subset as a discovery cohort. Every repertoire in the discovery cohort had been generated on one and the same sequencing platform. HLA typing covered class I and class II loci at four-digit resolution. Typing coverage varied by locus: roughly 620-640 donors for A, B, C, DRB1 and DQB1; more than 500 for DQA1; more than 600 for DPA1; roughly 450 for DPB1. A handful of DR-DQ haplotypes were handled as single units for association and clustering because linkage in the cohort was strong. On average, roughly 200,000 unique TCR beta nucleotide sequences were sequenced per donor among more than 350 genotyped donors of the cohort, with 15% to 20% of those sequences being non-productive.

Libraries were made using the immunoSEQ multiplex PCR assay. The multiplex PCR relied on a mix of 60 forward primers for TCR Vbeta segments and 13 reverse primers for TCR Jbeta segments. Amplification of the CDR3 region of rearranged TCR beta genes was performed with a multiplex PCR assay on genomic DNA. On the Illumina HiSeq System, the amplified TCR beta libraries were sequenced as 87-base-pair reads. As for the authors' bioinformatics: In a later analysis, tens of millions of unique TCR beta chains were counted across the 500 to 700 repertoires, and about 9.9 million of these chains were shared by at least two donors. Raw reads were error-corrected and collapsed into unique sequences by a nearest-neighbor algorithm in which closely related sequences were merged to remove PCR and sequencing errors. CDR3 sequences were aligned to IMGT reference sequences to assign V, D and J gene segments. For a sequence to be retained, at least a six-nucleotide match to both a V gene segment and a J gene segment was required. Rearrangements were classified as productive when the CDR3 lacked stop codons and remained in frame with V and J, and all other rearrangements were classified as non-productive. CDR3 was defined by IMGT convention, running from the second conserved V-encoded cysteine to the conserved J-encoded phenylalanine. The earlier analysis of 587 of the donors excluded sequences that lacked an unambiguous match to a single V gene segment. In an earlier analysis of approximately 500 of the donors, a V segment was called functional when productive rearrangements were above 56.7%, and segregating when the standard deviation between donors exceeded 5%. A statistical classification framework was developed to diagnose cytomegalovirus status using the catalog of TCR beta chain sequences. A later analysis assigned V and J genes by comparing TCR nucleotide sequences with IMGT/GENE-DB human TR gene sequences. A later analysis assigned CDR3 sequences and most-parsimonious VDJ recombination scenarios with the TCRdist pipeline. In a later analysis, each TCR beta chain was defined by its CDR3 amino acid sequence together with its V-gene family, and reads lacking a unique V-gene family were excluded. A later analysis removed nearly 600 highly shared, low-generation-probability nucleotide sequences to deal with suspected cross-contamination and a sequencing artifact. For each public chain, a later analysis derived a clonal expansion index from normalized ranks of inferred template counts within each repertoire. Generation probabilities in a later analysis came from a VDJ recombination model fitted to out-of-frame rearrangements, and those results were checked against IGoR. In a later analysis, hypergeometric tests were used to score TCR-TCR, TCR-HLA and TCR-CMV co-occurrence, with a repertoire-size bias correction applied to TCR pairs. To estimate false discovery rates, a later analysis permuted the HLA or CMV assignments 20 times. In a later analysis, co-occurring TCRs were grouped with DBSCAN, and TCRdist sequence similarity was added when clustering was performed within HLA-allele-positive subsets. Repertoires with fewer than 30,000 or more than 120,000 public chains were left out of co-occurrence clustering, as were several repertoires with anomalous nucleotide sharing. Drawn from immuneACCESS, this table holds only the in-frame rearrangements with V and J called that TCRdb kept. Clones are partly lost; checked studies trace under half to an unresolved V gene and leave the rest unexplained. V and J calls and clone size are as listed in that table; D and trimming were resolved from the DNA. The sample table records about 37,000 clones; roughly 76% of these occur just once. The ten largest clones add up to roughly 10% of the sample.

Worth noting for this clone: Its target antigen remains unknown. No quality values exist for individual bases; no much larger clone is one base distant.

The investigation overall reported the following: A later analysis found that HLA-associated TCR beta chains were more clonally expanded and had lower generation probabilities than equally common non-associated chains. Only TCR beta chains were sequenced in this cohort, and the absence of alpha or paired-chain data limited detectable features. In both the original and validation cohorts, the classifier was reported to diagnose cytomegalovirus status with high specificity and sensitivity. In vitro tests confirmed that a few of the cytomegalovirus-associated TCR beta chains recognize cytomegalovirus antigens. The sequencing pipeline was judged likely to have produced a cluster of highly shared sequence variants as a technical artifact. Correlated functional status among segregating V segments might reflect linkage disequilibrium, but an unknown experimental factor could not be ruled out. A further reported finding was that TCR beta sequences accurately predicted the HLA-A and HLA-B alleles for most subjects in the first cohort. Most TCR sequences were observed very rarely across donors, whereas some public TCRs were present in many individuals. An association between a missense DCLRE1C variant and V-gene and J-gene trimming of TCR beta chains was found in a later genetic analysis and replicated in an independent cohort. A later analysis reported that several top co-occurrence clusters appeared linked to parvovirus B19, influenza, CMV and Epstein-Barr virus. The study listed approximately 160 TCR beta chains as associated with cytomegalovirus. For the cohort, immune exposure information was limited to CMV serostatus. The presence/absence analyses assumed that sequencing depth was roughly uniform across donors, and that assumption may not be true. When HLA alleles, especially DR and DQ, strongly co-occurred, TCR associations were difficult to assign to individual alleles. Most CMV-associated TCR beta chains appeared to be HLA-restricted in a later analysis, and the HLA associations seemed to be driven largely by CMV exposure. Because HLA typing was unavailable for some donors at each locus, only the typed subset was used in association tests. In a later analysis, TCR association rates were found to vary across HLA loci, with the most associated TCRs seen for DRB1 alleles and the fewest for HLA-C alleles. Some IMGT-functional V segments, including TRBV6-2 and TRBV6-3, could not be distinguished by the 87-base-pair reads and were therefore excluded. A later genetic analysis reported fewer N-insertions in productive TCRs among donors in an Asian-associated ancestry cluster than the roughly 670-donor mean. Specific HLA alleles were associated with roughly 16,000 TCR beta sequences at a false discovery rate of 0.05 in a later analysis. The authors suggested that the approach could potentially be extended to other disease states and immunological phenotypes. In an earlier analysis of under 600 of the donors, most TCR beta V segments were observed in productive rearrangements about 87% or about 30% of the time, broadly matching IMGT annotations. Over 15 rarely observed V segments, including chromosome 9 orphons, were excluded from the earlier analysis of about 600 of the donors because counts were too low.

The cohort consisted of 600 or so healthy bone marrow donors. All cohort members were sampled while nominally healthy, although unrecorded immune exposures were likely present. The donor tested CMV seronegative and was one of the 352 seronegative cohort members. Every donor gave a peripheral blood sample, and the peripheral blood mononuclear cells from that sample were used for TCR beta sequencing. Genomic DNA was extracted from the blood cell samples with the Qiagen DNeasy Blood Extraction Kit. Spanning cysteine to phenylalanine, the CDR3 consists of 14 amino acids. Of all the DNA, just the CDR3 is kept, 42 bases in frame from base 1. V is reduced by 4 bases and J by 0 bases, leaving a spacing of 6 bases between them. According to the germline V gene (reference sequence), CDR1 reads SEHNR and CDR2 reads FQNEAQ.

The chain couples TRBV7-9 to TRBJ1-4; the D gene is unclear. The TCR sequence derives from a woman between 40 and 55 years old in good health and CMV-seronegative. The specimen was PBMCs. CDR3 sequence: CASSYGTTNEKLFF. The DNA sequence is given as TGTGCCAGCAGCTACGGGACAACTAATGAAAAACTGTTTTTT.